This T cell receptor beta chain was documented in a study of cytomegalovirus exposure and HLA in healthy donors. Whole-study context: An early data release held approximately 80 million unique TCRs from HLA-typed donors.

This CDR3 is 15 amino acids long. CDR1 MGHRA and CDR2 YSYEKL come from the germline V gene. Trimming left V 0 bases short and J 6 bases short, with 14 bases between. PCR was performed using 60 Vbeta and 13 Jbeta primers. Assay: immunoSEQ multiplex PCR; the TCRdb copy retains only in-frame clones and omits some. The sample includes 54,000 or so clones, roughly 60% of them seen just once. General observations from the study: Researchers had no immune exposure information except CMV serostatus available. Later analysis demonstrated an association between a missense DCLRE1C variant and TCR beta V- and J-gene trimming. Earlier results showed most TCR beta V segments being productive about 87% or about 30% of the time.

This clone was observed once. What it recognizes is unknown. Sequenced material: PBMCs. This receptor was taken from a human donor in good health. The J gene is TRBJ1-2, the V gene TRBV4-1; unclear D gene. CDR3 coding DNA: TGCGCCAGCAGCCAAGACGGAGGCGGTGGGGATGGCTACACCTTC. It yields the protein CASSQDGGGGDGYTF.